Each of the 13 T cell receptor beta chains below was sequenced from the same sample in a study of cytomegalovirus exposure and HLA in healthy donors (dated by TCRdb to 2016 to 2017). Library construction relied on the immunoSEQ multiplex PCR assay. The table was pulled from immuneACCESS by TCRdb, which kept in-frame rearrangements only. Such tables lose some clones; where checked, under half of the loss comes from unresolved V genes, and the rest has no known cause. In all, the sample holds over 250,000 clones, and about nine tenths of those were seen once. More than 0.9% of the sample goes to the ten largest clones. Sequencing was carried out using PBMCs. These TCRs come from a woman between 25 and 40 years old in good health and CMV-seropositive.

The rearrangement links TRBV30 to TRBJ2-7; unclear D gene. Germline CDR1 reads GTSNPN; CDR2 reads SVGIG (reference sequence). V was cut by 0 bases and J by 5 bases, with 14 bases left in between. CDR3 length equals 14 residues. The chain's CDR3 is CAWSVGLENHEQYF. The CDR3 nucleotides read TGTGCCTGGAGTGTGGGCCTAGAGAACCACGAGCAGTACTTC.

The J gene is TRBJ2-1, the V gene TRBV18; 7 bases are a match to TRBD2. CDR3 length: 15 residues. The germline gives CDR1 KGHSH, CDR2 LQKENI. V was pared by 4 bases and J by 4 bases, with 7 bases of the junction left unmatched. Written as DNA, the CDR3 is TGTGCCAGCTCACTCTCCGGGACTACTTACAATGAGCAGTTCTTC. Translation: CASSLSGTTYNEQFF.

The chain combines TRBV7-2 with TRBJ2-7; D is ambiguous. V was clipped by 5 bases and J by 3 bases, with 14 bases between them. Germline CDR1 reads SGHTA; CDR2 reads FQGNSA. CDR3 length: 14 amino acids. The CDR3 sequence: CASSPSGPFYEQYF. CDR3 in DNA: TGTGCCAGCAGCCCTTCCGGGCCCTTCTACGAGCAGTACTTC.

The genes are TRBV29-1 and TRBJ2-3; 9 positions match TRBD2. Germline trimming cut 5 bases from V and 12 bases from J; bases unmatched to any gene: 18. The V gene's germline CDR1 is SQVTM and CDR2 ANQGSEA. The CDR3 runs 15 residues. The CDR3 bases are TGCAGCGTTCTGAACAGGCGGGAGGGTAGCTGGTTCCAGTATTTT. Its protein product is CSVLNRREGSWFQYF.

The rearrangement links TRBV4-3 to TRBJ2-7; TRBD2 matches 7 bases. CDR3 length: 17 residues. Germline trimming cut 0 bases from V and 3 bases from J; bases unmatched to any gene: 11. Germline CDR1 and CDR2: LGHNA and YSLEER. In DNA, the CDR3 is TGCGCCAGCAGCCAAGAGGTGGCGGGAGACCCCAGCTACGAGCAGTACTTC. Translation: CASSQEVAGDPSYEQYF.

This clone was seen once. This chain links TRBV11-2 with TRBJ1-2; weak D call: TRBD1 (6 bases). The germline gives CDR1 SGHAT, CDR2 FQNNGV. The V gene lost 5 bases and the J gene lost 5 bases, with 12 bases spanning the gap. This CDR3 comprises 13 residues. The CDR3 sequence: CASSQDSLYGYTF. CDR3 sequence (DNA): TGTGCCAGCAGCCAGGACAGTCTATATGGCTACACCTTC.

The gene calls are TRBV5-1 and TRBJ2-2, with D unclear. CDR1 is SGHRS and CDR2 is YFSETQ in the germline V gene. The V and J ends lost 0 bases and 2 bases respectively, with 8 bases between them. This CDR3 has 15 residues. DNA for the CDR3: TGCGCCAGCAGCTTGGTAGTCACTAACACCGGGGAGCTGTTTTTT. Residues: CASSLVVTNTGELFF.

DNA of the CDR3: TGTGCCAGCAGCTACCTCAGGGGCACTGAAGCTTTCTTT. This translates into CASSYLRGTEAFF. The chain combines TRBV7-3 with TRBJ1-1; D perhaps matches TRBD1 (6 bases). Germline values: CDR1 SGHTA, CDR2 FQGTGA. The CDR3 contains 13 residues. Trimming took off 4 bases at V and 4 bases at J, with 10 bases between the two ends.

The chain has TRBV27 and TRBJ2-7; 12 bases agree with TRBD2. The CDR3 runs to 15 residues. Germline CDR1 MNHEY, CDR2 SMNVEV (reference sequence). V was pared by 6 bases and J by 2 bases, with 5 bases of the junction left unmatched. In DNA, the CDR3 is TGTGCCAGCAGCCTGGGACTAGCGGGCACCTACGAGCAGTACTTC. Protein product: CASSLGLAGTYEQYF.

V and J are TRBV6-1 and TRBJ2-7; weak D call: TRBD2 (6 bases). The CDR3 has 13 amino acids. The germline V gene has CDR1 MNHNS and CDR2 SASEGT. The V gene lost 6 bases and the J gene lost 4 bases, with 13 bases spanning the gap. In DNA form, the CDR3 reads TGTGCCAGCAGCGGACCAAGCGGGTACGAGCAGTACTTC. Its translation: CASSGPSGYEQYF.

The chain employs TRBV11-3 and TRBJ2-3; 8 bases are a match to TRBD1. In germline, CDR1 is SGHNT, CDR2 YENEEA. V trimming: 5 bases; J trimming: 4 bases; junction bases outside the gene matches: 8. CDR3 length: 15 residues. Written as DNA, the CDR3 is TGTGCCAGCAGCCCGCAGGGGGCAAGGGCAGATACGCAGTATTTT. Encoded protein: CASSPQGARADTQYF.

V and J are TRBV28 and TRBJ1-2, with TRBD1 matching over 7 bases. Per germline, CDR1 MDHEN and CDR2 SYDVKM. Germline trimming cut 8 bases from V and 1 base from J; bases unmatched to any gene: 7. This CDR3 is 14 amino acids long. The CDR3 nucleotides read TGTGCCAGCCATATGGGGACAGTTAACTATGGCTACACCTTC. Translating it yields CASHMGTVNYGYTF.

CDR3 amino acids: CASGLAGNTGELFF. CDR3 DNA sequence: TGTGCCAGCGGCCTAGCGGGGAACACCGGGGAGCTGTTTTTT. This chain links TRBV6-5 with TRBJ2-2; 8 bases map to TRBD2. V lost 8 bases to trimming and J lost 1 base; unmatched junction nucleotides: 3. The germline gives CDR1 MNHEY, CDR2 SVGAGI. This CDR3 has 14 amino acids.